This TCR beta chain emerged from a study of blood T cell repertoires in COVID-19. Whole-study context: Researchers got acute and convalescent COVID-19 samples from the United States, Italy and Spain. Nucleic acid was either cDNA or gDNA, and it came from T cells, B-cell-depleted T cells, or PBMCs.

Original processing methods: For nucleated cells, counts were estimated from reference gene primer amplification. The protocol was immunoSEQ multiplex PCR, while the TCRdb copy is restricted to in-frame clones and leaves out a portion. That table is the source of V, J and clone size, and D and trimming were worked out from the DNA. The repertoire has 300,000 or so clones, approximately 89% of them found once; the top ten carry roughly 7.1%. The sample was peripheral blood. The sequence came from a woman aged 50 to 60 who had recovered from COVID-19.

CDR3 in amino acids: CASSPLSQGDGYTF. CDR3 sequence (DNA): TGTGCCAGCAGTCCGCTCTCTCAGGGGGATGGCTACACCTTC. The chain is built from TRBV27 and TRBJ1-2; TRBD1 matches at 7 bases. Germline V CDR1 and CDR2: MNHEY, SMNVEV (reference sequence). V trimming: 5 bases; J trimming: 6 bases; junction bases outside the gene matches: 9. The CDR3 runs 14 residues.